The text below deals with one TCR beta chain. Data came from immunoSEQ multiplex PCR; TCRdb stores just in-frame clones and leaves some out. Here the sample spans approximately 1,500,000 clones, around 97% being singletons. From germline, CDR1 is SGHNT and CDR2 YENEEA. This CDR3 comprises 14 residues. V was shortened by 1 base and J by 6 bases, with 10 bases between the two germline ends. The source of the sample is a study of shared clonotypes between healthy human individuals. This chain uses TRBV11-3 with TRBJ2-1; D possibly matches TRBD1 or TRBD2 (6 bases each). The sample was naive CD4+ T cells sorted from blood. As for subset: CD45RA+ positively selected. This clonotype was sampled from a man younger than 45 in good health. This CDR3 is CASSLGGAINEQFF. CDR3 sequence (DNA): TGTGCCAGCAGCTTAGGGGGGGCGATCAATGAGCAGTTCTTC.